A single sample is the source of the 15 T cell receptor beta chains below, sequenced in a study of cytomegalovirus exposure and HLA in healthy donors. With 60 Vbeta and 13 Jbeta primers, the PCR was carried out. Some clones are missing from TCRdb's copy, which holds only in-frame ones; the method was immunoSEQ multiplex PCR. This repertoire shows about 52,000 clones, around three fifths found once; its top ten account for over 9.5%. Sequencing was carried out using PBMCs. The receptors derive from a human donor in good health.

The chain is built from TRBV30 and TRBJ2-5; TRBD2 might be the D (6 bases). The J call may be faulty, since TRBJ2-7 better matches the DNA end. This CDR3 is 13 amino acids long. CDR1 is GTSNPN and CDR2 is SVGIG in the germline V gene (reference sequence). CDR3 sequence reads: CAWSVQRVSEQYF. The CDR3 nucleotides are TGTGCCTGGAGTGTACAGCGGGTTAGCGAGCAGTACTTC.

This clone was seen a few times. CDR3 nucleotide sequence: TGTGCCATCAAAGCGACAGTTCATCAGCCCCAGCATTTT. Translating gives CAIKATVHQPQHF. The chain combines TRBV7-9 with TRBJ1-5; TRBD1 is a possible D gene (5 bases). V lost 10 bases, J lost 5 bases, and 15 bases lay in between. The CDR3 contains 13 residues. The germline CDR1 and CDR2 sequences are SEHNR and FQNEAQ (reference sequence).

The chain couples TRBV30 to TRBJ1-4; tentative D call: TRBD1 (5 bases). Trimming removed 4 bases at V and 8 bases at J, with 14 bases between. Germline assignment: CDR1 GTSNPN and CDR2 SVGIG (reference sequence). This CDR3 is 13 amino acids long. CDR3 in DNA: TGTGCCTGGACTTTCTGGGGCAACGAAAAACTGTTTTTT. Protein product: CAWTFWGNEKLFF.

This chain uses TRBV7-2 with TRBJ2-2; 12 bases match TRBD1. The CDR3 runs 16 residues. The V segment lost 2 bases and the J segment 6 bases; nucleotides outside the gene matches: 4. Germline values: CDR1 SGHTA, CDR2 FQGNSA. The CDR3 DNA reads TGTGCCAGCAGCTTATTGGGACAGGGGGCTTCCGGGGAGCTGTTTTTT. This gives the protein CASSLLGQGASGELFF.

The gene calls are TRBV7-9 and TRBJ1-1; a possible D gene is TRBD1 (5 bases). The CDR3 runs to 16 residues. In germline, CDR1 is SEHNR, CDR2 FQNEAQ (reference sequence). V lost 5 bases and J lost 4, with 20 bases in between. CDR3: CASSLPNGGKTTEAFF. The CDR3 bases are TGTGCCAGCAGCCTACCTAACGGGGGAAAGACCACTGAAGCTTTCTTT.

Remarks on this clone: The sample contains more than one DNA sequence encoding this CDR3. V gene TRBV5-1 combines with J gene TRBJ1-3, with D unresolved. The germline V gene has CDR1 SGHRS and CDR2 YFSETQ. Trimming pared 4 bases from V and 4 bases from J, leaving 12 bases between. This CDR3 region has 14 residues. CDR3 DNA: TGCGCCAGCAGCCCGTTGAGCGGGGGAAACACCATATATTTT. Translation: CASSPLSGGNTIYF.

The chain is built from TRBV7-2 and TRBJ1-4; the D gene is possibly TRBD1 (6 bases). With 2 bases removed from V and 8 bases from J, the gap between germline ends came to 12 bases. CDR3 length: 14 amino acids. Germline V gene lookup returns CDR1 SGHTA and CDR2 FQGNSA. CDR3 sequence reads: CASSLWGRREKLFF. The CDR3 DNA reads as TGTGCCAGCAGCTTATGGGGGCGGAGGGAAAAACTGTTTTTT.

This sequence joins TRBV6-6 and TRBJ2-7; TRBD2 aligns across 11 bases. Germline trimming cut 6 bases from V and 4 bases from J; bases unmatched to any gene: 5. Looked up from germline, CDR1 is MNHNY and CDR2 is SVGAGI (reference sequence). This CDR3 has 14 amino acids. CDR3 region: CASRPLAGGYEQYF. DNA of the CDR3: TGTGCCAGCAGACCCCTAGCGGGGGGTTACGAGCAGTACTTC.

The V gene is TRBV27, the J gene TRBJ1-3; the D gene is possibly TRBD1 (5 bases). Trimming stripped 7 bases from V and 4 bases from J, with 8 bases between. The germline V gene has CDR1 MNHEY and CDR2 SMNVEV (reference sequence). The CDR3 spans 12 residues. CDR3 DNA: TGTGCCAGCAAGGGGTCAGGAAACACCATATATTTT. Translating it yields CASKGSGNTIYF.

The CDR3 DNA is TGTGCCAGCAGTTCTACAGGGGAGGTTCAGCCCCAGCATTTT. Its translation is CASSSTGEVQPQHF. The V call is TRBV7-9, the J call TRBJ1-5, with 7 bases matching TRBD1. V shed 6 bases, J shed 6 bases, and the junction held 8 bases outside the gene matches. In germline, CDR1 is SEHNR, CDR2 FQNEAQ (reference sequence). This CDR3 has 14 residues.

This clone was detected only a few times. The chain carries TRBV5-4 and TRBJ2-1; 8 bases fit TRBD2. V trimming: 7 bases; J trimming: 8 bases; junction bases outside the gene matches: 14. CDR1 and CDR2 from the germline V gene are SGHNT and YYREEE (reference sequence). The CDR3 totals 15 residues. CDR3 region: CASGPFGGAVYEQFF. The CDR3 DNA sequence: TGTGCCAGCGGGCCGTTCGGGGGGGCAGTCTATGAGCAGTTCTTC.

The chain's CDR3 is CASSLDRGSSNYGYTF. The CDR3 region has the DNA TGTGCCAGCAGTTTGGACAGGGGGTCTTCTAACTATGGCTACACCTTC. The genes are TRBV11-2 and TRBJ1-2; 10 nucleotides line up with TRBD1. The V segment lost 6 bases and the J segment 0 bases; nucleotides outside the gene matches: 7. Germline V CDR1 and CDR2: SGHAT, FQNNGV. The CDR3 length is 16 residues. The whole variable domain, remainder taken from reference TRBV11-2 and TRBJ1-2, is EAGVAQSPRYKIIEKRQSVAFWCNPISGHATLYWYQQILGQGPKLLIQFQNNGVVDDSQLPKDRFSAERLKGVDSTLKIQPAKLEDSAVYLCASSLDRGSSNYGYTFGSGTRLTVV.

The chain has TRBV15 and TRBJ1-5; TRBD1 matches at 9 bases. Germline loops: CDR1 LNHNV, CDR2 YYDKDF (reference sequence). The CDR3 is 15 residues long. Losses at the gene ends were 3 bases for V and 3 bases for J; bases not matched to a gene: 3. The CDR3: CATSRGTGNNQPQHF. In DNA form, the CDR3 reads TGTGCCACCAGCAGGGGGACAGGGAACAATCAGCCCCAGCATTTT.

This rearrangement joins TRBV11-2 to TRBJ1-2; the D gene is possibly TRBD1 (6 bases). The V end was cut by 5 bases, the J end by 7 bases, with 11 bases between. The CDR3 consists of 12 residues. Looked up from germline, CDR1 is SGHAT and CDR2 is FQNNGV. The CDR3 DNA reads TGTGCCAGCAGCACGGACAGAGGTGGCTACACCTTC. This encodes CASSTDRGGYTF.

The chain has TRBV5-1 and TRBJ2-2; D gene ambiguous. Deletions cut 2 bases from V and 6 bases from J, with 11 bases between. CDR1 SGHRS and CDR2 YFSETQ come from the germline V gene. The length of the CDR3 is 14 residues. The chain's CDR3 is CASSLSPRAGELFF. The CDR3 DNA reads as TGCGCCAGCAGCTTAAGTCCTCGGGCCGGGGAGCTGTTTTTT.